A single sample gave rise to the 31 T cell receptor beta chains below, sequenced in a study of blood T cell repertoires in COVID-19. Data came from immunoSEQ multiplex PCR; TCRdb stores just in-frame clones and leaves some out. Among 50,000 to 80,000 clones listed, 70% to 85% were seen once. Sequencing was performed on peripheral blood. These receptors came from a woman in her sixties with acute or convalescent COVID-19.

The chain employs TRBV3-1 (or the pseudogene TRBV3-2) and TRBJ2-2; possible D gene TRBD1, 6 bases. The germline V and J ends were trimmed by 7 bases and 4 bases, with 13 bases remaining between them. The CDR3 has 14 residues. Per the germline V gene, CDR1 is LGHDT and CDR2 is YNNKEL (reference sequence). CDR3 in amino acids: CASTSGHVTGELFF. The CDR3 DNA sequence: TGTGCCAGCACCTCGGGACACGTCACCGGGGAGCTGTTTTTT.

The chain is built from TRBV19 and TRBJ2-7; TRBD2 is a possible D gene (5 bases). The CDR3 consists of 14 residues. V lost 3 bases, J lost 5 bases, and 14 bases lay in between. CDR1 and CDR2 (germline): LNHDA, SQIVND (reference sequence). In DNA form, the CDR3 reads TGTGCCAGTAGTATGCGCGGGTTAAGCGACGAGCAGTACTTC. Translation gives CASSMRGLSDEQYF.

The CDR3: CASSPTAAGSSYNSPLHF. The CDR3 nucleotides read TGTGCCAGCTCACCAACGGCTGCGGGGAGCTCCTATAATTCACCCCTCCACTTT. The chain couples TRBV18 to TRBJ1-6, with unresolved D. Trimming shortened V by 2 bases and J by 0 bases, and 14 bases separated the two germline ends. CDR1 is KGHSH, CDR2 LQKENI, per germline. This CDR3 spans 18 amino acids.

V usage is TRBV11-2 and J usage is TRBJ2-3; 14 bases are a match to TRBD2. In germline, CDR1 is SGHAT, CDR2 FQNNGV. The junction had 13 bases not matched to a gene; V was cut back by 5 bases and J by 3 bases. This CDR3 spans 19 amino acids. The CDR3 DNA reads TGTGCCAGCAGCCTAGGACTAGCGGGGGGCTCGAGGCATACAGATACGCAGTATTTT. Its translation is CASSLGLAGGSRHTDTQYF.

A single count supports this clone. The V call is TRBV19, the J call TRBJ2-7; 8 bases map to TRBD2. The CDR3 runs 15 residues. Germline CDR1 and CDR2: LNHDA and SQIVND (reference sequence). V gave up 1 base and J gave up 1 base; unmatched junction bases: 3. The CDR3 DNA reads as TGTGCCAGTAGTATAGGGCGGGGGGCTTCCTACGAGCAGTACTTC. This codes for CASSIGRGASYEQYF.

This sequence joins TRBV4-1 and TRBJ1-3; 7 nucleotides match TRBD1. The germline gives CDR1 MGHRA, CDR2 YSYEKL. Unmatched junction bases numbered 1, after V lost 1 base and J lost 4 bases. This CDR3 spans 14 amino acids. The CDR3 DNA reads TGCGCCAGCAGCCAAGGACAGGGCGGAAACACCATATATTTT. Residues: CASSQGQGGNTIYF.

This chain connects TRBV6-6 to TRBJ1-1; 7 positions match TRBD1. Germline-derived CDR1 and CDR2 are MNHNY and SVGAGI (reference sequence). V was pared by 5 bases and J by 1 base, with 13 bases of the junction left unmatched. CDR3 length: 17 residues. CDR3 coding DNA: TGTGCCAGCAGTCAAAGAAAGACAGGGCTTGAGAACACTGAAGCTTTCTTT. This codes for CASSQRKTGLENTEAFF.

This clone was observed a few times. Distinct nucleotide sequences in the sample also encode this CDR3. The chain recombines TRBV5-1 with TRBJ1-2, with D unresolved. The CDR3 is 13 residues long. Trimming removed 4 bases from V and 2 bases from J, with 9 bases in between. In germline, CDR1 is SGHRS, CDR2 YFSETQ. CDR3 residues: CASSAGGNYGYTF. The CDR3 DNA reads as TGCGCCAGCAGCGCTGGCGGCAACTATGGCTACACCTTC.

The chain links TRBV7-3 to TRBJ1-2; D perhaps matches TRBD1 (5 bases). The V end was cut by 4 bases, the J end by 8 bases, with 8 bases between. The CDR3 totals 11 residues. Germline V gene sequence: CDR1 SGHTA, CDR2 FQGTGA. CDR3 residues: CASSSGEGYTF. The CDR3 nucleotides are TGTGCCAGCAGCTCGGGGGAAGGCTACACCTTC.

The V gene is TRBV4-1, the J gene TRBJ1-1; D not resolved. Trimming took off 4 bases at V and 7 bases at J, with 13 bases between the two ends. CDR1 is MGHRA and CDR2 is YSYEKL in the germline V gene. The CDR3 runs 13 residues. The CDR3 region has the DNA TGCGCCAGCAGCCGAGGGATGGTTGATGAAGCTTTCTTT. Encoded protein: CASSRGMVDEAFF.

The chain couples TRBV7-3 to TRBJ2-7, with D perhaps TRBD1 (7 bases). From germline, CDR1 is SGHTA and CDR2 FQGTGA. This CDR3 has 15 amino acids. V lost 6 bases and J lost 6, with 21 bases in between. The CDR3 DNA is TGTGCCAGCAGGTCGGAGGGGGCGATTGGCACCGAGCAGTACTTC. Amino acids: CASRSEGAIGTEQYF.

V is TRBV11-2 and J is TRBJ1-1, with 8 nucleotides matching TRBD1. Trimming cost V 6 bases and J 6 bases; bases outside gene matches: 9. This CDR3 is 14 amino acids long. In germline, CDR1 is SGHAT, CDR2 FQNNGV. The CDR3 loop is CASSLPQGASEAFF. CDR3 sequence (DNA): TGTGCCAGCAGTTTGCCGCAGGGGGCCTCTGAAGCTTTCTTT.

The chain links TRBV7-9 to TRBJ1-4, with D perhaps TRBD1 (5 bases). Germline CDR1 is SEHNR and CDR2 is FQNEAQ (reference sequence). V dropped 0 bases and J dropped 8 bases, with 13 bases sitting between them. The CDR3 loop spans 15 amino acids. CDR3 protein: CASSLAAGKGEKLFF. For the CDR3, the DNA is TGTGCCAGCAGCTTAGCGGCAGGGAAGGGAGAAAAACTGTTTTTT.

The chain is built from TRBV12-5 and TRBJ2-2, with D possibly being TRBD1 (6 bases). Germline V lookup: CDR1 LGHNT, CDR2 FRNRAP. CDR3 length: 15 amino acids. Deletions cut 0 bases from V and 1 base from J, with 6 bases between. The DNA for the CDR3 is TGTGCTAGTGGTTTGGTACAGGGGAACACCGGGGAGCTGTTTTTT. It is translated as CASGLVQGNTGELFF.

This chain uses TRBV7-6 with TRBJ2-7; D is possibly TRBD1 (6 bases). Germline V lookup: CDR1 SGHVS, CDR2 FNYEAQ. The CDR3 is 15 amino acids. V dropped 5 bases and J dropped 1 base, with 15 bases sitting between them. CDR3 residues: CASSPRQGTSYEQYF. CDR3 DNA: TGTGCCAGCAGCCCCAGGCAGGGGACATCCTACGAGCAGTACTTC. Variable domain in full (rest from reference TRBV7-6 and TRBJ2-7): GAGVSQSPRYKVTKRGQDVALRCDPISGHVSLYWYRQALGQGPEFLTYFNYEAQQDKSGLPNDRFSAERPEGSISTLTIQRTEQRDSAMYRCASSPRQGTSYEQYFGPGTRLTVT.

This clone showed up just a few times. The rearrangement uses TRBV10-2 and TRBJ1-2; 7 bases align to TRBD1. The CDR3 loop spans 13 amino acids. CDR1 WSHSY and CDR2 SAAADI come from the germline V gene. V lost 3 bases, J lost 8 bases, and 6 bases stayed unmatched. The CDR3 coding sequence is TGCGCCAGCAGTGAAACGACAGGGTTGGGCTACACCTTC. This codes for CASSETTGLGYTF.

This chain uses TRBV6-1 with TRBJ2-7; D unclear. Trimming took 2 bases from V and 6 from J, leaving 8 bases between them. Germline lookup yields CDR1 MNHNS and CDR2 SASEGT. This CDR3 spans 12 amino acids. This chain's CDR3 is CASSEWAREQYF. CDR3 nucleotides: TGTGCCAGCAGTGAATGGGCGCGCGAGCAGTACTTC.

CDR3 in amino acids: CASGRGRGNTIYF. DNA of the CDR3: TGTGCCAGCGGAAGGGGTCGTGGAAACACCATATATTTT. The rearrangement links TRBV7-2 to TRBJ1-3, with D perhaps TRBD1 (5 bases). The CDR3 totals 13 residues. Germline values: CDR1 SGHTA, CDR2 FQGNSA. Trimming shortened V by 8 bases and J by 3 bases, and 11 bases separated the two germline ends. The whole variable domain, filled in from reference TRBV7-2 and TRBJ1-3, reads GAGVSQSPSNKVTEKGKDVELRCDPISGHTALYWYRQSLGQGLEFLIYFQGNSAPDKSGLPSDRFSAERTGGSVSTLTIQRTQQEDSAVYLCASGRGRGNTIYFGEGSWLTVV.

The chain recombines TRBV15 with TRBJ2-4; D ambiguous. Trimming cost V 4 bases and J 0 bases, with 10 bases left between them. This CDR3 has 15 amino acids. CDR1 and CDR2 from the germline V gene are LNHNV and YYDKDF (reference sequence). As DNA, the CDR3 is TGTGCCACCAGCACTCCTACCCTAGCCAAAAACATTCAGTACTTC. This codes for CATSTPTLAKNIQYF.

The rearrangement uses TRBV4-1 and TRBJ2-7, with D perhaps TRBD1 (5 bases). Deletions cut 0 bases from V and 7 bases from J, with 16 bases between. The germline CDR1 and CDR2 sequences are MGHRA and YSYEKL. The CDR3 loop spans 15 amino acids. CDR3 sequence reads: CASSQEGGRVGEQYF. In nucleotides, the CDR3 is TGCGCCAGCAGCCAAGAGGGCGGCAGGGTGGGTGAGCAGTACTTC.

CDR3 nucleotide sequence: TGTGCCACCAGCAGAGGAGGGGGCAGGGAAGACGGCTACACCTTC. Translated: CATSRGGGREDGYTF. The chain uses TRBV15 and TRBJ1-2; 7 bases are a match to TRBD1. The germline V gene encodes CDR1 LNHNV and CDR2 YYDKDF (reference sequence). Unmatched junction bases numbered 10, after V lost 1 base and J lost 8 bases. The CDR3 is 15 amino acids.

This clone has just a few counts. The chain couples TRBV10-1 to TRBJ1-2; 8 nucleotides line up with TRBD1. Trimming cost V 3 bases and J 4 bases; bases outside gene matches: 7. The CDR3 totals 15 residues. Germline CDR1 reads WNHNN; CDR2 reads SYGVQD (reference sequence). The CDR3 here is CASSESVTGAYGYTF. In DNA form, the CDR3 reads TGCGCCAGCAGTGAATCTGTGACAGGGGCCTATGGCTACACCTTC.

This chain uses TRBV27 with TRBJ1-5; D is undetermined. There are 13 residues in the CDR3. CDR1 is MNHEY and CDR2 is SMNVEV in the germline V gene (reference sequence). V shed 5 bases and J shed 6 bases, with 11 bases lying between them. CDR3 DNA sequence: TGTGCCAGCAGTCCAGGAGGTGGTCAGCCCCAGCATTTT. Translated: CASSPGGGQPQHF.

This clone was seen only once. CDR3 amino acids: CASSRTLGQGASYTF. In DNA, the CDR3 is TGTGCCAGCAGCAGGACCTTGGGACAGGGGGCGAGCTACACCTTC. The chain couples TRBV27 to TRBJ1-2; 12 bases are a match to TRBD1. This CDR3 comprises 15 residues. In germline, CDR1 is MNHEY, CDR2 SMNVEV (reference sequence). Losses at the gene ends were 6 bases for V and 9 bases for J; bases not matched to a gene: 11.

The chain carries TRBV9 and TRBJ1-4; D unclear. There are 16 residues in the CDR3. Trimming cost V 2 bases and J 8 bases, with 19 bases left between them. The V gene's germline CDR1 is SGDLS and CDR2 YYNGEE. The CDR3 region has the DNA TGTGCCAGCAGCGTTAGGCCCGGAGTACGCGGGGAAAAACTGTTTTTT. Translating it yields CASSVRPGVRGEKLFF.

The V call is TRBV25-1, the J call TRBJ1-2; D not certain. This CDR3 spans 14 amino acids. Trimming stripped 2 bases from V and 1 base from J, with 8 bases between. The germline gives CDR1 MGHDK, CDR2 SYGVNS. In DNA, the CDR3 is TGTGCCAGCAGTGAAGAGGGCCTTAACTATGGCTACACCTTC. It codes for CASSEEGLNYGYTF.

The rearrangement links TRBV7-2 to TRBJ2-7, with D hard to call. Per the germline V gene, CDR1 is SGHTA and CDR2 is FQGNSA. Trimming removed 1 base at V and 6 bases at J, with 13 bases between. CDR3 length: 14 residues. The CDR3 protein is CASSLVPGMGEQYF. The CDR3 region has the DNA TGTGCCAGCAGCTTAGTGCCAGGAATGGGCGAGCAGTACTTC.

CDR3 amino acids: CASSLRAGGPYEQYF. The CDR3 coding sequence is TGTGCCAGTAGTCTTAGGGCAGGGGGACCCTACGAGCAGTACTTC. This rearrangement joins TRBV19 to TRBJ2-7; 7 bases map to TRBD1. J lost 2 bases, V lost 5 bases, and 9 bases had no gene match. Germline CDR1 LNHDA, CDR2 SQIVND (reference sequence). The CDR3 length is 15 residues.

The rearrangement links TRBV5-4 to TRBJ2-6, with TRBD1 matching 8 bases. Trimming at V came to 4 bases and at J to 4 bases, leaving 7 bases not matched to a gene. This CDR3 comprises 16 residues. The germline CDR1 and CDR2 sequences are SGHNT and YYREEE (reference sequence). CDR3 coding DNA: TGTGCCAGCAGCGCGGACAGGGTCTCAGGGGCCAACGTCCTGACTTTC. Amino acid sequence: CASSADRVSGANVLTF.

This CDR3 reads CASSNRGVEAFF. The CDR3, as DNA: TGCGCCAGCAGTAACCGGGGGGTAGAGGCTTTCTTT. The V and J genes are TRBV5-1 and TRBJ1-1, with D possibly TRBD1 on 5 matching bases. The V gene's germline CDR1 is SGHRS and CDR2 YFSETQ. V was trimmed by 5 bases and J by 11 bases, leaving 16 bases between them. The CDR3 is 12 amino acids.

The chain uses TRBV7-2 and TRBJ1-2; possibly TRBD1 for D (6 bases). From germline, CDR1 is SGHTA and CDR2 FQGNSA. The CDR3 has 15 amino acids. Trimming shortened V by 2 bases and J by 1 base, and 11 bases separated the two germline ends. The CDR3 reads CASSLSTGVNYGYTF. The CDR3 region has the DNA TGTGCCAGCAGCTTATCGACAGGCGTTAACTATGGCTACACCTTC.